This T cell receptor (beta chain) was observed in a study of blood T cell repertoires in COVID-19. About the study: Both acute and convalescent COVID-19 samples were obtained from the United States, Italy and Spain. The cDNA or gDNA used as material had been derived from T cells, B-cell-depleted T cells, or PBMCs.

A remark on this clone: Within the sample, other DNA sequences also encode this same CDR3.

The V gene end was trimmed by 4 bases and the J gene end by 0 bases; junction bases not matched to a gene: 1. CDR1 is SGHRS and CDR2 is YFSETQ in the germline V gene. The CDR3 consists of 14 residues. How the authors handled the data: Nucleated cell counts were estimated from reference gene primer amplification. Data came from immunoSEQ multiplex PCR; TCRdb stores just in-frame clones and leaves some out. The DNA gave D and trimming, while V, J and clone size come from that table. The table records 70,000 to 100,000 clones, about 70% of them present only once. The TCR sequence derives from an older woman in a cohort sampled during active or convalescent COVID-19. Source material: peripheral blood. The chain joins TRBV5-1 to TRBJ1-1, with 9 nucleotides matching TRBD1. The CDR3 region has the DNA TGCGCCAGCAGCAGGACAGGGGTGAACACTGAAGCTTTCTTT. This sequence encodes CASSRTGVNTEAFF.